The rows below give T cell receptor beta chains drawn from one sample of a study of CD8 T cells in Susac syndrome. TCRdb reprocessed the immunoSEQ multiplex PCR reads with MiXCR, giving one entry per CDR3 protein. The sample yields under 200,000 distinct CDR3 sequences, roughly 96% seen once. Sequenced sample: CD8+ T cells from PBMCs. The receptor set was obtained from a human donor with multiple sclerosis. CDR3s include the opening cysteine and the closing phenylalanine or tryptophan. D genes are given only for firm matches. Clone size appears in some rows only: once, few, many, or a class for an expanded clone.

TRBV29-1,.,TRBJ2-5,.,CSVVNGGAGETQYF,TGCAGCGTCGTAAACGGGGGCGCGGGGGAGACCCAGTACTTC
TRBV7-9,.,TRBJ1-1,.,CASSVGQWGVTEAFF,TGTGCCAGCAGCGTGGGGCAGTGGGGGGTCACTGAAGCTTTCTTT
TRBV18,.,TRBJ1-1,.,CASSLQDRGYEAFF,TGTGCCAGCTCCCTCCAGGATAGGGGGTATGAAGCTTTCTTT
TRBV9,.,TRBJ2-7,.,CASSPKRASYSYEQYF,TGTGCCAGCAGCCCCAAGCGGGCGAGCTACTCCTACGAGCAGTACTTC
TRBV29-1,.,TRBJ2-3,.,CSVQTDTQYF,TGCAGCGTTCAAACAGATACGCAGTATTTT
TRBV23-1,.,TRBJ2-1,.,CASSQCGPGLNEQFF,TGCGCCAGCAGTCAATGCGGGCCAGGGCTTAATGAGCAGTTCTTC
TRBV7-9,TRBD2,TRBJ2-1,once,CASSSDTAGTYNEQFF,TGTGCCAGCAGCAGCGATACAGCGGGAACCTACAATGAGCAGTTCTTC
TRBV7-9,.,TRBJ2-2,.,CASDGGIPGELFF,TGTGCCAGTGACGGAGGGATCCCCGGGGAGCTGTTTTTT
TRBV30,.,TRBJ2-7,.,CAWSWGVFYEQYF,TGTGCCTGGAGCTGGGGGGTTTTCTACGAGCAGTACTTC
TRBV5-6,.,TRBJ2-4,.,CASSPPGHRSPNIQYF,TGTGCCAGCAGTCCCCCGGGACACCGGAGTCCAAACATTCAGTACTTC
TRBV9,.,TRBJ2-7,once,CASSVEDSGAESYEQYF,TGTGCCAGCAGCGTAGAGGATTCCGGGGCTGAATCCTACGAGCAGTACTTC
TRBV11-2,.,TRBJ2-7,.,CASSLLGEQYF,TGTGCCAGCAGCTTATTAGGCGAGCAGTACTTC
TRBV13,.,TRBJ1-2,.,CASSLGSLYGYTF,TGTGCCAGCAGCTTAGGGTCACTTTATGGCTACACCTTC
TRBV25-1,.,TRBJ2-7,.,CASSETLNYEQYF,TGTGCCAGCAGTGAAACTCTGAACTACGAGCAGTACTTC
TRBV2,.,TRBJ2-1,.,CASSTFGTEQFF,TGTGCCAGCAGTACCTTTGGGACAGAGCAGTTCTTC
TRBV7-9,.,TRBJ1-6,.,CASSLDFRSADGYNSPLHF,TGTGCCAGCAGCTTAGATTTTCGGTCAGCGGACGGCTATAATTCACCCCTCCACTTT
TRBV27,TRBD2,TRBJ2-2,.,CASSSSSGTTGELFF,TGTGCCAGCAGTTCATCTAGCGGAACCACCGGGGAGCTGTTTTTT
TRBV20-1,TRBD1,TRBJ2-3,.,CSARDSQGARDTQYF,TGCAGTGCTAGAGATTCTCAGGGGGCTAGAGATACGCAGTATTTT
TRBV29-1,.,TRBJ1-1,.,CSVESSGREAFF,TGCAGCGTTGAATCCTCAGGTCGTGAAGCTTTCTTT
TRBV27,TRBD1,TRBJ1-5,.,CASHPTGDRNQPQHF,TGTGCCAGTCACCCTACAGGGGATAGGAATCAGCCCCAGCATTTT
TRBV20-1,TRBD2,TRBJ2-1,.,CSINKGTRFTFHSPHNEQFF,TGCAGTATTAACAAAGGGACTAGATTTACCTTTCATTCTCCTCACAATGAGCAGTTCTTC
TRBV11-2,.,TRBJ2-1,once,CASSSRQFF,TGTGCCAGCAGCTCCCGACAGTTCTTC
TRBV25-1,TRBD1,TRBJ2-7,.,CASSEARTGVAEQYF,TGTGCCAGCAGTGAGGCTCGGACAGGGGTCGCCGAGCAGTACTTC
TRBV20-1,.,TRBJ2-5,.,CSARRGGDVYF,TGCAGTGCTAGAAGAGGGGGGGACGTCTACTTC
TRBV29-1,.,TRBJ1-1,.,CSVKQGEGTEAFF,TGCAGCGTTAAACAGGGTGAGGGGACTGAAGCTTTCTTT
TRBV27,TRBD1,TRBJ1-1,.,CASSPLDRGRDTEAFF,TGTGCCAGCAGTCCCCTCGACAGGGGAAGGGACACTGAAGCTTTCTTT
TRBV7-3,.,TRBJ2-7,.,CASSLTRGSYEQYF,TGTGCCAGCAGCTTAACAAGGGGTTCGTACGAGCAGTACTTC
TRBV12-3/TRBV12-4,.,TRBJ2-7,.,CASSKSFYEQYF,TGTGCCAGCAGTAAATCCTTCTACGAGCAGTACTTC
TRBV14,.,TRBJ2-7,few,CASSLTNEQYF,TGTGCCAGCAGCCTGACGAACGAGCAGTACTTC
TRBV29-1,TRBD2,TRBJ2-1,.,CSVEGFTSGVYNEQFF,TGCAGCGTTGAGGGGTTCACTAGCGGGGTCTACAATGAGCAGTTCTTC
TRBV11-2,TRBD1,TRBJ2-1,.,CASRSPLGQGEYEQFF,TGTGCCAGCAGATCCCCTCTGGGACAGGGGGAGTATGAGCAGTTCTTC
TRBV27,TRBD2,TRBJ2-1,.,CASSSGLAGLNEQFF,TGTGCCAGCAGTTCGGGACTAGCGGGACTAAATGAGCAGTTCTTC
TRBV7-8,TRBD1,TRBJ2-7,once,CASSSPDRDYEQYF,TGTGCCAGCAGCTCCCCGGACAGGGATTACGAGCAGTACTTC
TRBV27,.,TRBJ2-3,.,CASSFGISDTQYF,TGTGCCAGCAGTTTTGGCATCTCAGATACGCAGTATTTT
TRBV29-1,TRBD1,TRBJ1-2,.,CSAYRTGSANYGYTF,TGCAGCGCCTATCGGACAGGCTCTGCTAACTATGGCTACACCTTC
TRBV28,.,TRBJ2-1,.,CASSTHFRDSPSYNEQFF,TGTGCCAGCAGCACACATTTCCGGGACTCCCCCTCCTACAATGAGCAGTTCTTC
TRBV28,.,TRBJ2-1,once,CASSPVIIGAHEQFF,TGTGCCAGCAGTCCCGTTATTATAGGGGCCCATGAGCAGTTCTTC
TRBV9,.,TRBJ1-2,.,CASSVADSANYGYTF,TGTGCCAGCAGCGTAGCTGACAGCGCTAACTATGGCTACACCTTC
TRBV2,.,TRBJ2-3,.,CASSEEGRAGTQYF,TGTGCCAGCAGTGAGGAGGGGCGGGCGGGGACGCAGTATTTT
TRBV20-1,.,TRBJ2-1,once,CSASEKAWVDTTYNEQFF,TGCAGTGCCAGTGAGAAGGCCTGGGTGGACACTACCTACAATGAGCAGTTCTTC
TRBV27,TRBD1,TRBJ1-1,few,CASSPGTGNTEAFF,TGTGCCAGCAGTCCGGGGACAGGGAACACTGAAGCTTTCTTT
TRBV15,.,TRBJ2-7,.,CATSRTGRYEQYF,TGTGCCACCAGCAGGACCGGACGCTACGAGCAGTACTTC
TRBV7-9,TRBD1,TRBJ2-7,.,CASSLGQGVYYEQYF,TGTGCCAGCAGCCTGGGACAGGGGGTCTATTACGAGCAGTACTTC
TRBV6-6,.,TRBJ2-7,.,CASSRDSSHYEQYF,TGTGCCAGCAGCCGCGACAGCTCTCACTACGAGCAGTACTTC
TRBV7-9,TRBD1,TRBJ2-4,.,CASSYWDRGFKNIQYF,TGTGCCAGCAGCTACTGGGACAGGGGATTCAAAAACATTCAGTACTTC
TRBV7-9,.,TRBJ2-7,once,CASSFQGFEQYF,TGTGCCAGCAGCTTTCAGGGGTTCGAGCAGTACTTC
TRBV4-1,.,TRBJ2-7,.,CASSLRTDSLGEQYF,TGCGCCAGCAGCCTTAGAACAGATTCTCTAGGCGAGCAGTACTTC
TRBV9,TRBD1,TRBJ1-1,.,CASSPGTGLILTEAFF,TGTGCCAGCAGCCCCGGGACAGGGTTAATTTTGACTGAAGCTTTCTTT
TRBV4-1,TRBD2,TRBJ2-1,once,CASSQPGLEGNEQFF,TGCGCCAGCAGCCAACCTGGACTAGAGGGGAATGAGCAGTTCTTC
TRBV14,TRBD1,TRBJ2-7,.,CASSQAAQGASVYEQYF,TGTGCCAGCAGCCAAGCCGCACAGGGGGCTAGCGTGTACGAGCAGTACTTC
TRBV5-1,TRBD1,TRBJ1-2,once,CASSTSTRDRVNYGYTF,TGCGCCAGCTCTACCTCGACCCGGGACAGAGTTAACTATGGCTACACCTTC